A single sample is the source of the 13 T cell receptor beta chains below, sequenced in a study of spatial heterogeneity in lung cancer. Points from the study as a whole: Counts of expanded intratumoral alpha and beta TCRs tracked tumor mutation counts.

TCRdb re-called the 5' RACE reads with MiXCR, one entry per CDR3 protein. The sample contains 1,700 or so distinct CDR3 sequences, about 4.6% of which appear only once. No antigen has been identified for these receptors. Time point meaning: sample taken at primary tumor resection. Sequencing used lung tumor tissue, obtained at surgery. Every receptor here comes from a male donor with early-stage non-small cell lung cancer.

This clonotype is labeled as medium-sized (0.01 to 0.1%). The rearrangement links TRBV21-1 to TRBJ2-3; TRBD1, the table's D call, was not compared with the DNA. TRBV21-1 is given as a pseudogene. This CDR3 contains 15 residues. CDR3 in DNA: TGTGCCAGCAGCAAAGGAGGACATCCCACAGATACGCAGTATTTT. This codes for CASSKGGHPTDTQYF.

This clonotype appeared many times. J is TRBJ2-3 and V is TRBV4-1, with D possibly being TRBD1 (5 bases). The ends were cut back, 7 bases at V and 6 bases at J, with 8 bases in the middle. In germline, CDR1 is MGHRA, CDR2 YSYEKL. CDR3 size: 11 residues. This CDR3 reads CASTKGDTQYF. CDR3 DNA: TGCGCCAGCACTAAGGGGGATACGCAGTATTTT.

Ten or more counts support this clonotype. CDR3 bases: TGTGCCAGCAGTGTTGCAGTGGATGGCTACACCTTC. Its protein product is CASSVAVDGYTF. This chain joins TRBV2 and TRBJ1-2; D is uncertain. Germline V gives CDR1 SNHLY, CDR2 FYNNEI. CDR3 length equals 12 residues. Trimming shortened V by 4 bases and J by 6 bases, and 9 bases separated the two germline ends. Full variable domain (remainder filled in from reference TRBV2 and TRBJ1-2): EPEVTQTPSHQVTQMGQEVILRCVPISNHLYFYWYRQILGQKVEFLVSFYNNEISEKSEIFDDQFSVERPDGSNFTLKIRSTKLEDSAMYFCASSVAVDGYTFGSGTRLTVV.

In its sample, this clonotype ranks as medium-sized. The chain uses TRBV5-1 and TRBJ2-7; no clear D gene. Between the trimmed V and J ends, which lost 0 bases and 0 bases, there was a span of 10 bases. The CDR3 extends over 15 amino acids. CDR1 is SGHRS and CDR2 is YFSETQ in the germline V gene. The CDR3 DNA reads as TGCGCCAGCAGCTTGGCAGGCAGAAGCTCCTACGAGCAGTACTTC. The encoded protein is CASSLAGRSSYEQYF.

This clonotype was detected ten times or more. In DNA, the CDR3 is TGTGCCAGCAGTTTATTCGCCAGGTCCTACGAGCAGTACTTC. Protein product: CASSLFARSYEQYF. The chain uses TRBV28 and TRBJ2-7, with D unresolved. Trimming removed 1 base from V and 1 base from J, with 8 bases in between. Germline-derived CDR1 and CDR2 are MDHEN and SYDVKM. CDR3 length: 14 amino acids.

This clonotype ranks as medium-sized (0.01 to 0.1%). V is TRBV27 and J is TRBJ2-2, with D tentatively TRBD1 (6 bases). V lost 5 bases, J lost 6 bases, and 16 bases lay in between. CDR3 length equals 15 residues. Germline loops: CDR1 MNHEY, CDR2 SMNVEV (reference sequence). The CDR3 is CASSRLTGSAGELFF. CDR3 nucleotides: TGTGCCAGCAGTCGCCTCACAGGGTCAGCCGGGGAGCTGTTTTTT.

The chain joins TRBV25-1 to TRBJ1-5; TRBD1 matches 7 bases. The CDR3 is 14 residues long. The junction had 3 bases not matched to a gene; V was cut back by 3 bases and J by 4 bases. From germline, CDR1 is MGHDK and CDR2 SYGVNS. CDR3 sequence reads: CASSDRQGNQPQHF. In nucleotides, the CDR3 is TGTGCCAGCAGTGACCGACAGGGTAATCAGCCCCAGCATTTT.

This clonotype was seen more than once but under ten times. The CDR3 spells CSAAKAGPYNEQFF. The CDR3 nucleotides are TGCAGTGCTGCTAAAGCGGGCCCATACAATGAGCAGTTCTTC. The chain is built from TRBV20-1 and TRBJ2-1; a possible D gene is TRBD2 (6 bases). Germline values: CDR1 DFQATT, CDR2 SNEGSKA (reference sequence). The CDR3 covers 14 residues. V was cut by 5 bases and J by 4 bases, with 15 bases left in between.

By frequency in the sample, this clonotype is medium-sized (0.01 to 0.1%). The chain couples TRBV2 to TRBJ2-4, with D unclear. CDR1 and CDR2 (germline): SNHLY, FYNNEI. This CDR3 contains 12 residues. V was shortened by 2 bases and J by 11 bases, with 10 bases between the two germline ends. The CDR3, as DNA: TGTGCCAGCAGTGAACCGGCGGTAGTTCAGTACTTC. This gives the protein CASSEPAVVQYF.

Relative to its sample, this clonotype is medium-sized. V and J are TRBV9 and TRBJ1-1, with 9 positions matching TRBD1. With 1 base clipped from V and 3 bases from J, the junction kept 4 bases outside the gene matches. The germline V gene has CDR1 SGDLS and CDR2 YYNGEE. The CDR3 loop spans 15 amino acids. In nucleotides, the CDR3 is TGTGCCAGCAGCGTAAGACAGGGGGATTACACTGAAGCTTTCTTT. Translated: CASSVRQGDYTEAFF.

The chain joins TRBV4-1 to TRBJ2-3, with D unclear. Trimming stripped 3 bases from V and 0 bases from J, with 7 bases between. This CDR3 spans 14 amino acids. Germline-derived CDR1 and CDR2 are MGHRA and YSYEKL. In DNA, the CDR3 is TGCGCCAGCAGCCACTTAGACAGCACAGATACGCAGTATTTT. Protein sequence: CASSHLDSTDTQYF.

By sample share, this clonotype is medium-sized. The genes are TRBV6-2 or TRBV6-3 and TRBJ2-7; D not certain. V lost 6 bases, J lost 2 bases, and 23 bases lay in between. Germline values: CDR1 MNHEY, CDR2 SVGEGT. This CDR3 region has 17 residues. CDR3 in amino acids: CASRYREGGSPTYEQYF. The CDR3 region has the DNA TGTGCCAGCAGGTACCGCGAAGGCGGTAGCCCCACCTACGAGCAGTACTTC.

Judged by abundance, this clonotype is medium-sized. The gene calls are TRBV28 and TRBJ2-2, with TRBD2 matching 10 bases. V shed 5 bases and J 5 bases; nucleotides not matched to a gene: 5. There are 15 residues in the CDR3. CDR1 MDHEN and CDR2 SYDVKM come from the germline V gene. The CDR3 DNA is TGTGCCAGCAGTAGATCTAGCGGGGGAACCGGGGAGCTGTTTTTT. This translates into CASSRSSGGTGELFF.